The 27 T cell receptor beta chains reported below all come from one sample, sequenced in a study of blood T cell repertoires in COVID-19 (TCRdb year 2020). The library relied on the immunoSEQ multiplex PCR assay. In its TCRdb copy, this immuneACCESS table keeps in-frame sequences only and misses some clones. Where compared with another copy, unresolved V genes explain less than half of these, and the others have no known cause. Here the sample has 150,000 to 200,000 clones; roughly 85% occur a single time. Together, the top ten hold more than 4.5% of the sample. The sequencing sample was made of peripheral blood. These receptors came from a woman in her twenties or thirties with acute or convalescent COVID-19.

The chain recombines TRBV7-3 with TRBJ1-5, with a weak D call TRBD1 (5 bases). CDR3 size: 16 residues. Germline V gene lookup returns CDR1 SGHTA and CDR2 FQGTGA. V was pared by 5 bases and J by 4 bases, with 18 bases between. The CDR3 here is CASSPRRWRGNQPQHF. The CDR3 bases are TGTGCCAGCAGCCCCCGCAGGTGGAGGGGAAATCAGCCCCAGCATTTT.

The chain links TRBV4-2 to TRBJ2-7, with D unresolved. This CDR3 is built from 16 residues. Between the trimmed V and J ends, which lost 4 bases and 2 bases, there was a span of 18 bases. The germline CDR1 and CDR2 sequences are LGHNA and YNFKEQ. The CDR3 here is CASSPLGRRITYEQYF. The CDR3 DNA reads TGTGCCAGCAGCCCCCTAGGCCGGCGGATAACCTACGAGCAGTACTTC.

The DNA for the CDR3 is TGTGCCTGGAGTGCCGCGGGATCCTATAATTCACCCCTCCACTTT. Translating gives CAWSAAGSYNSPLHF. The rearrangement uses TRBV30 and TRBJ1-6; no clear D gene. Trimming stripped 1 base from V and 1 base from J, with 8 bases between. CDR3 length: 15 residues. From germline, CDR1 is GTSNPN and CDR2 SVGIG (reference sequence).

This chain uses TRBV6-5 with TRBJ2-3, with 7 positions matching TRBD1. Germline V gene lookup returns CDR1 MNHEY and CDR2 SVGAGI. Trimming took 6 bases from V and 3 from J; bases not matched to a gene: 6. This CDR3 is 14 amino acids long. The CDR3 region has the DNA TGTGCCAGCAGCCTCCGGGACAGAACAGATACGCAGTATTTT. It codes for CASSLRDRTDTQYF.

The chain employs TRBV27 and TRBJ1-1, with D unclear. This CDR3 is built from 13 residues. V shed 5 bases and J shed 7 bases, with 14 bases lying between them. From germline, CDR1 is MNHEY and CDR2 SMNVEV (reference sequence). This chain's CDR3 is CASSKEVGGEAFF. The CDR3 bases are TGTGCCAGCAGTAAAGAGGTCGGAGGTGAAGCTTTCTTT.

The V gene is TRBV5-1, the J gene TRBJ1-2; 8 nucleotides match TRBD1. The V gene end was trimmed by 5 bases and the J gene end by 5 bases; junction bases not matched to a gene: 8. Looked up from germline, CDR1 is SGHRS and CDR2 is YFSETQ. The CDR3 has 14 amino acids. The CDR3 here is CASSPPGGVYGYTF. Here the CDR3 DNA reads TGCGCCAGCAGTCCTCCAGGGGGCGTTTATGGCTACACCTTC.

The J gene is TRBJ1-1, the V gene TRBV7-8; D not resolved. With 2 bases removed from V and 5 bases from J, the gap between germline ends came to 6 bases. In germline, CDR1 is SGHVS, CDR2 FQNEAQ. The CDR3 runs to 12 residues. The CDR3 DNA is TGTGCCAGCAGCTTATCGGGAACTGAAGCTTTCTTT. Translation: CASSLSGTEAFF. Filled out from reference TRBV7-8 and TRBJ1-1, the complete variable domain reads GAGVSQSPRYKVAKRGQDVALRCDPISGHVSLFWYQQALGQGPEFLTYFQNEAQLDKSGLPSDRFFAERPEGSVSTLKIQRTQQEDSAVYLCASSLSGTEAFFGQGTRLTVV.

The chain has TRBV2 and TRBJ2-5; 9 bases align to TRBD1. There are 14 residues in the CDR3. After removal of 5 bases from V and 3 bases from J, the junction contained 4 bases not matched to a gene. CDR1 is SNHLY, CDR2 FYNNEI, per germline. CDR3 sequence: CASSTDRGKETQYF. CDR3 DNA: TGTGCCAGCAGTACCGACAGGGGGAAAGAGACCCAGTACTTC.

V is TRBV27 and J is TRBJ2-7; possibly TRBD2 for D (5 bases). CDR3 length: 14 residues. Per germline, CDR1 MNHEY and CDR2 SMNVEV (reference sequence). Trimming stripped 0 bases from V and 2 bases from J, with 8 bases between. The CDR3 DNA sequence: TGTGCCAGCAGTTTATCGACCGGGGCCTACGAGCAGTACTTC. It yields the protein CASSLSTGAYEQYF.

This clone was seen only a few times. The chain has TRBV5-1 and TRBJ2-7; 12 nucleotides match TRBD1. This CDR3 spans 15 amino acids. V was clipped by 0 bases and J by 7 bases; unmatched bases: 5. Germline lookup yields CDR1 SGHRS and CDR2 YFSETQ. The chain's CDR3 is CASSLGDRGLQEQYF. In DNA form, the CDR3 reads TGCGCCAGCAGCTTGGGGGACAGGGGGCTGCAGGAGCAGTACTTC.

This clone was observed once. The chain has TRBV6-6 and TRBJ1-1; D perhaps matches TRBD1 (6 bases). CDR1 is MNHNY and CDR2 is SVGAGI in the germline V gene (reference sequence). Trimming shortened V by 5 bases and J by 2 bases, and 12 bases separated the two germline ends. The CDR3 is 14 amino acids. The CDR3 region has the DNA TGTGCCAGCAGTACAGGGACCTTAAACACTGAAGCTTTCTTT. Protein sequence: CASSTGTLNTEAFF.

The chain uses TRBV5-1 and TRBJ1-2; 8 bases match TRBD1. The CDR3 is made up of 13 amino acids. V shed 3 bases and J 3 bases; nucleotides not matched to a gene: 1. CDR1 and CDR2 from the germline V gene are SGHRS and YFSETQ. The CDR3 loop reads CASSSQGDYGYTF. The CDR3 DNA reads TGCGCCAGCAGCTCACAGGGGGACTATGGCTACACCTTC.

The chain recombines TRBV7-8 with TRBJ2-1; TRBD2 agrees at 10 bases. Per germline, CDR1 SGHVS and CDR2 FQNEAQ. With V trimmed by 4 bases and J by 9 bases, 6 bases remained unmatched. The CDR3 sequence is 14 residues long. The CDR3 coding sequence is TGTGCCAGCAGCTCTAGCGGGAGCGGCGGTGAGCAGTTCTTC. Translation gives CASSSSGSGGEQFF.

This rearrangement joins TRBV7-8 to TRBJ2-7; 10 bases align to TRBD2. The CDR3 loop spans 15 amino acids. V was pared by 1 base and J by 6 bases, with 6 bases of the junction left unmatched. Germline lookup yields CDR1 SGHVS and CDR2 FQNEAQ. Here the CDR3 reads CASSLGGAGGREQYF. CDR3 in DNA: TGTGCCAGCAGCTTAGGTGGAGCGGGGGGGCGCGAGCAGTACTTC.

This clone has more than one count but fewer than ten. The rearrangement joins TRBV7-2 to TRBJ1-3; D is unclear. Trimming took off 4 bases at V and 0 bases at J, with 7 bases between the two ends. This CDR3 has 14 amino acids. Germline V CDR1 and CDR2: SGHTA, FQGNSA. The CDR3 is CASSSRSSGNTIYF. The DNA of the CDR3 is TGTGCCAGCAGCTCCAGAAGCTCTGGAAACACCATATATTTT. Looking up the rest from reference TRBV7-2 and TRBJ1-3 gives the full variable domain: GAGVSQSPSNKVTEKGKDVELRCDPISGHTALYWYRQSLGQGLEFLIYFQGNSAPDKSGLPSDRFSAERTGGSVSTLTIQRTQQEDSAVYLCASSSRSSGNTIYFGEGSWLTVV.

The chain has TRBV30 and TRBJ1-1; D is perhaps TRBD1 (5 bases). V was trimmed by 3 bases and J by 1 base, leaving 9 bases between them. This CDR3 is 13 amino acids long. CDR1 is GTSNPN and CDR2 is SVGIG in the germline V gene (reference sequence). The DNA for the CDR3 is TGTGCCTGGAGCCCCAGGGAGAACACTGAAGCTTTCTTT. It yields the protein CAWSPRENTEAFF.

The gene calls are TRBV30 and TRBJ2-7, with TRBD2 matching 9 bases. Germline lookup yields CDR1 GTSNPN and CDR2 SVGIG (reference sequence). Trimming at V came to 4 bases and at J to 2 bases, leaving 12 bases not matched to a gene. This CDR3 is built from 16 residues. The CDR3 is CAWTGAGGGPTYEQYF. CDR3 DNA: TGTGCCTGGACCGGAGCGGGAGGAGGGCCTACCTACGAGCAGTACTTC.

The rearrangement uses TRBV13 and TRBJ2-1, with unresolved D. CDR1 and CDR2 (germline): PRHDT, FYEKMQ (reference sequence). CDR3 length: 12 amino acids. Trimming removed 1 base from V and 6 bases from J, with 4 bases in between. Written as DNA, the CDR3 is TGTGCCAGCAGCTTAGACAGCAATGAGCAGTTCTTC. This gives the protein CASSLDSNEQFF.

The rearrangement joins TRBV4-1 to TRBJ2-7; perhaps TRBD1 as D (6 bases). This CDR3 is built from 14 residues. Germline assignment: CDR1 MGHRA and CDR2 YSYEKL. Trimming took off 4 bases at V and 6 bases at J, with 16 bases between the two ends. In nucleotides, the CDR3 is TGCGCCAGCAGCCCCGCCGGCAGGGGCCCCGAGCAGTACTTC. Its protein is CASSPAGRGPEQYF.

The chain joins TRBV11-3 to TRBJ2-1; D not resolved. This CDR3 is 13 amino acids long. V was cut by 6 bases and J by 6 bases, with 12 bases left in between. Looked up from germline, CDR1 is SGHNT and CDR2 is YENEEA. In DNA, the CDR3 is TGTGCCAGCAGTTCCTGGGCCCTCAATGAGCAGTTCTTC. The encoded protein is CASSSWALNEQFF.

V gene TRBV6-5 combines with J gene TRBJ2-2; D unclear. Between the trimmed V and J ends, which lost 7 bases and 0 bases, there was a span of 9 bases. The CDR3 sequence is 14 residues long. Germline lookup yields CDR1 MNHEY and CDR2 SVGAGI. CDR3 sequence reads: CASTTSPNTGELFF. CDR3 DNA sequence: TGTGCCAGCACCACGAGCCCGAACACCGGGGAGCTGTTTTTT.

The chain uses TRBV19 and TRBJ1-2; D is undetermined. Trimming left V 6 bases short and J 4 bases short, with 15 bases between. The CDR3 is made up of 14 amino acids. Germline loops: CDR1 LNHDA, CDR2 SQIVND (reference sequence). The CDR3 nucleotides are TGTGCCAGTAGCAACACTATAACAACCTATGGCTACACCTTC. Amino acid sequence: CASSNTITTYGYTF. Complete variable domain (other parts from reference TRBV19 and TRBJ1-2): DGGITQSPKYLFRKEGQNVTLSCEQNLNHDAMYWYRQDPGQGLRLIYYSQIVNDFQKGDIAEGYSVSREKKESFPLTVTSAQKNPTAFYLCASSNTITTYGYTFGSGTRLTVV.

This clone has more than one count but fewer than ten. The chain uses TRBV19 and TRBJ1-2; weak D call: TRBD1 (6 bases). Germline CDR1 and CDR2: LNHDA and SQIVND (reference sequence). The CDR3 has 18 amino acids. V was shortened by 5 bases and J by 4 bases, with 26 bases between the two germline ends. The CDR3 bases are TGTGCCAGTAGTGGGGAGCAGGGGATGGCAAAGCATTCCTATGGCTACACCTTC. Translated, it gives CASSGEQGMAKHSYGYTF. Full variable domain (rest looked up from reference TRBV19 and TRBJ1-2): DGGITQSPKYLFRKEGQNVTLSCEQNLNHDAMYWYRQDPGQGLRLIYYSQIVNDFQKGDIAEGYSVSREKKESFPLTVTSAQKNPTAFYLCASSGEQGMAKHSYGYTFGSGTRLTVV.

As regards this clone: In the same sample, other DNA sequences code for this CDR3. The V call is TRBV5-1, the J call TRBJ1-6, with a weak D call TRBD1 (5 bases). The ends were cut back, 0 bases at V and 7 bases at J, with 8 bases in the middle. Germline V gene sequence: CDR1 SGHRS, CDR2 YFSETQ. The CDR3 extends over 14 amino acids. CDR3 residues: CASSLGQRNSPLHF. CDR3 coding DNA: TGCGCCAGCAGCTTGGGACAGAGGAATTCACCCCTCCACTTT.

This chain joins TRBV6-2 or TRBV6-3 and TRBJ2-7; 12 bases line up with TRBD2. The germline CDR1 and CDR2 sequences are MNHEY and SVGEGT. Unmatched junction bases numbered 15, after V lost 5 bases and J lost 1 base. This CDR3 comprises 19 residues. This CDR3 is CASSPNRLAGEGYSYEQYF. For the CDR3, the DNA is TGTGCCAGCAGTCCGAATCGACTAGCGGGAGAGGGGTATTCCTACGAGCAGTACTTC.

CDR3 loop: CASSHYRGDNYGYTF. The DNA for the CDR3 is TGTGCCAGCAGCCACTACAGGGGTGATAACTATGGCTACACCTTC. V gene TRBV11-2 combines with J gene TRBJ1-2; 7 bases fit TRBD1. Germline assignment: CDR1 SGHAT and CDR2 FQNNGV. V lost 5 bases, J lost 1 base, and 7 bases stayed unmatched. This CDR3 is 15 amino acids long.

The gene calls are TRBV6-2 or TRBV6-3 and TRBJ1-6; D remains unclear. V gave up 2 bases and J gave up 9 bases, with 23 bases separating them. The CDR3 consists of 18 residues. Germline V gives CDR1 MNHEY, CDR2 SVGEGT. The DNA for the CDR3 is TGTGCCAGCAGTTACATGCCCGGTGTCCAGGATAAGTTTTCACCCCTCCACTTT. Encoded protein: CASSYMPGVQDKFSPLHF.